The entry below gives a single T cell receptor (beta chain) sequence along with its context. Its antigen remains unidentified. Using immunoSEQ multiplex PCR, the repertoire was profiled, and TCRdb retains in-frame clones only, with some absent. Of tens of thousands of clones listed, around 81% are singletons. The CDR3 is made up of 14 amino acids. With 6 bases removed from V and 4 bases from J, the gap between germline ends came to 14 bases. The data stem from a study of OX40 agonist ivuxolimab in advanced cancers. Study results and limitations: Low normalized T-cell clonal expansion was also seen in some nonresponders.

This specimen was CD4+ or CD8+ T cells sorted from blood, taken in a trial of the OX40 agonist ivuxolimab. The chain is built from TRBV5-3 and TRBJ1-5; weak D call: TRBD1 (5 bases). TRBV5-3 falls under the ORF class, with uncertain function. This clonotype was sampled from an adult with an advanced solid tumor such as melanoma, head and neck, liver or kidney cancer. The DNA of the CDR3 is TGTGCCAGAAATCTCCACAGGCCTAATCAGCCCCAGCATTTT. Translated: CARNLHRPNQPQHF.